Described below is a single TCR beta chain sequence and its context. Its antigen is as yet unknown. TCR cDNA molecules each carried a unique molecular identifier. TCRdb itself ran the 5' RACE reads through MiXCR, one entry per CDR3 protein. The sample shows about 20,000 distinct CDR3 sequences, about 15% of them seen only once. The record originates from a study of spatial heterogeneity in lung cancer. Overall study context: Raw-read counts averaged over ten per unique TCR and UMI combination.

Noted time point: sample taken at primary tumor resection. Patients with untreated early-stage non-small cell lung cancer, numbering some 72, were the donors. Tumor, nontumor lung or frozen PBMC supplied whole RNA, sequenced without sorting. The study, taken as a whole, reports: Tumor mutation counts were tracked by expanded intratumoral alpha and beta TCR counts.

The specimen comprised lung tumor tissue, sampled at surgery. This clonotype was sampled from a female donor with early-stage non-small cell lung cancer.

Written as DNA, the CDR3 is TGTGCCAGCAGTTTGGGTGGGGGCTACAATGAGCAGTTCTTC. Translation: CASSLGGGYNEQFF. The V call is TRBV27, the J call TRBJ2-1, with D perhaps given as TRBD1 or TRBD2 (5 bases each). Germline assignment: CDR1 MNHEY and CDR2 SMNVEV (reference sequence). V lost 3 bases and J lost 3, with 9 bases in between. There are 14 residues in the CDR3.